This T cell receptor beta chain was recorded in a study of Ad26.COV2.S vaccination and SARS-CoV-2 variants. Profiled with immunoSEQ multiplex PCR; TCRdb holds only in-frame clones, not every one. Among approximately 400,000 clones listed, around 84% were seen once. The treatment is: around 19 received Ad26.COV2.S at low or high dose, single or two shots; about 5 received placebo; per-sample allocation not given. Specimens were obtained on day 63 following the first vaccine or placebo injection. The CDR3 spans 11 residues. CDR1 is SEHNR, CDR2 FQNEAQ, per germline (reference sequence). Between the trimmed V and J ends, which lost 11 bases and 4 bases, there was a span of 11 bases.

The clonotype comes from a person aged 18-60 years who received the Ad26.COV2.S COVID-19 vaccine or a placebo. The sequences come from peripheral blood, collected in a trial of Ad26.COV2.S vaccine versus placebo. The rearrangement links TRBV7-9 to TRBJ2-5; D is possibly TRBD1 (5 bases). CDR3 nucleotide sequence: TGTGCCGGGGCGCAGGTAGAGACCCAGTACTTC. It codes for CAGAQVETQYF.